These T cell receptor beta chains were read from a single sample in a study of blood T cells in healthy people across ages. TCRdb recomputed calls from the 5' RACE reads with MiXCR, one row per CDR3 protein. The sample lists roughly 2 million distinct CDR3 sequences, less than 50% seen once, with over 2% in the top ten. The sequenced sample consisted of blood. Every receptor here comes from a woman between 35 and 50 years old in good health. Each CDR3 is given with its conserved first and last residue. The D gene is left open where the match is weak. Clone size is not always given. Where it is, it says once, few, many or a class for expanded clones.

clone size	D gene	V gene	J gene	CDR3 protein	CDR3 DNA
-	TRBD2	TRBV9	TRBJ2-1	CASSVATSGGAVEQFF	TGTGCCAGCAGCGTAGCTACTAGCGGGGGGGCTGTCGAGCAGTTCTTC
-	-	TRBV5-1	TRBJ2-1	CASGPGVYNEQFF	TGCGCCAGCGGGCCGGGGGTCTACAATGAGCAGTTCTTC
once	-	TRBV6-6	TRBJ1-5	CACSSLGGYPQHF	TGTGCCTGCAGTTCCCTCGGAGGGTACCCCCAGCATTTT
-	-	TRBV24-1	TRBJ2-4	CATAPTGINIQYF	TGTGCCACCGCCCCGACAGGTATAAACATTCAGTACTTC
-	TRBD1	TRBV4-3	TRBJ2-7	CASSQLTGDEQYF	TGCGCCAGCAGCCAACTAACAGGGGACGAGCAGTACTTC
few	-	TRBV4-1	TRBJ1-4	CASSRRTGDEKLFF	TGCGCCAGCAGCCGGCGGACGGGGGATGAAAAACTGTTTTTT
-	-	TRBV6-2/TRBV6-3	TRBJ1-1	CASSYPGRSNTEAFF	TGTGCCAGCAGTTACCCAGGGCGGTCGAACACTGAAGCTTTCTTT
-	TRBD1	TRBV4-2	TRBJ2-2	CAGSHALRPDRGLAGELFF	TGTGCCGGCAGCCACGCTCTACGGCCGGACAGGGGGTTGGCCGGGGAGCTGTTTTTT
few	-	TRBV3-1	TRBJ2-5	CASSHAIVKETQYF	TGTGCCAGCAGCCATGCTATCGTAAAAGAGACCCAGTACTTC
-	-	TRBV6-5	TRBJ2-1	CASSYSMGNEQFF	TGTGCCAGCAGTTACTCGATGGGAAATGAGCAGTTCTTC
-	TRBD1	TRBV10-3	TRBJ2-5	CAISDGEGALETPYF	TGTGCCATCAGCGACGGTGAGGGGGCATTAGAGACCCCGTACTTC
few	-	TRBV29-1	TRBJ1-1	CSVDTLLIPQDTEAFF	TGCAGCGTTGACACCCTGTTAATCCCCCAGGACACTGAAGCTTTCTTT
-	-	TRBV7-9	TRBJ1-2	CASTGGGELGGYTF	TGTGCCTCGACAGGAGGGGGGGAGCTTGGTGGCTACACCTTC
-	TRBD2	TRBV2	TRBJ2-3	CASSAAGFTDTQYF	TGTGCCAGCAGTGCAGCGGGATTCACAGATACGCAGTATTTT
-	TRBD2	TRBV6-2/TRBV6-3	TRBJ2-4	CASSYRGLAENIQYF	TGTGCCAGCAGTTACCGGGGACTAGCGGAAAACATTCAGTACTTC
-	TRBD1	TRBV20-1	TRBJ1-6	CSARGQGIEASSPLHF	TGCAGTGCTAGAGGACAGGGAATAGAGGCAAGTTCACCCCTCCACTTT
-	-	TRBV5-5	TRBJ2-5	CASSLHFQETQYF	TGTGCCAGCAGCTTGCACTTCCAAGAGACCCAGTACTTC
few	TRBD2	TRBV10-3	TRBJ2-7	CAISESGGDEQYF	TGTGCCATCAGTGAGTCGGGAGGGGACGAGCAGTACTTC
few	TRBD1	TRBV20-1	TRBJ2-3	CSAGRTGTDTQYF	TGCAGTGCTGGGAGGACAGGGACAGATACGCAGTATTTT
-	TRBD1	TRBV6-2/TRBV6-3	TRBJ1-1	CASSYFGQGRVKTEAFF	TGTGCCAGCAGTTACTTCGGACAGGGGCGGGTGAAGACTGAAGCTTTCTTT
few	TRBD1	TRBV11-2	TRBJ2-7	CASSYTVGQAYEQYF	TGTGCCAGCAGCTATACCGTGGGACAGGCCTACGAGCAGTACTTC
-	-	TRBV7-9	TRBJ1-2	CASSLGANGYTF	TGTGCCAGCAGCTTGGGGGCGAATGGCTACACCTTC
-	-	TRBV11-2	TRBJ2-3	CAGSLDIVSPTDTQYF	TGTGCCGGCAGCTTAGATATCGTGAGTCCCACAGATACGCAGTATTTT
-	-	TRBV29-1	TRBJ2-5	CSVSPQVHQETQYF	TGCAGCGTCTCCCCACAGGTCCATCAAGAGACCCAGTACTTC
few	-	TRBV7-3	TRBJ2-1	CASSFYGGRHNEQFF	TGTGCCAGCAGCTTTTACGGGGGGCGTCACAATGAGCAGTTCTTC
-	-	TRBV9	TRBJ2-3	CASSVVGAGISTDTQYF	TGTGCCAGCAGCGTAGTCGGGGCCGGGATTAGCACAGATACGCAGTATTTT
-	-	TRBV7-2	TRBJ2-3	CASSLAGSRTDTQFF	TGTGCCAGCAGCTTAGCGGGATCGCGCACAGATACGCAGTTTTTT
-	TRBD1	TRBV28	TRBJ2-7	CASSSHRDRIYEQYF	TGTGCCAGCAGTTCTCACCGGGACAGGATATACGAGCAGTACTTC
-	TRBD1	TRBV6-2/TRBV6-3	TRBJ2-7	CASSYGDRGSLYEQYF	TGTGCCAGCAGTTACGGAGACAGGGGATCTCTCTACGAGCAGTACTTC
-	TRBD2	TRBV9	TRBJ2-1	CASSGVTSEVYNEQFF	TGTGCCAGCAGCGGAGTGACTAGCGAGGTTTACAATGAGCAGTTCTTC
-	TRBD1	TRBV20-1	TRBJ2-2	CSAGGTGGTGELFF	TGCAGTGCTGGGGGGACAGGGGGGACCGGGGAGCTGTTTTTT
-	TRBD2	TRBV6-1	TRBJ2-7	CASSEGTSGGARYEQYF	TGTGCCAGCAGTGAAGGGACTAGCGGGGGGGCAAGGTACGAGCAGTACTTC
-	-	TRBV7-2	TRBJ2-7	CASGAAYAYEQYF	TGTGCCAGCGGGGCAGCTTACGCCTACGAGCAGTACTTC
few	-	TRBV7-2	TRBJ1-5	CASSLEELQPQHF	TGTGCCAGCAGCTTAGAGGAACTTCAGCCCCAGCATTTT
-	TRBD2	TRBV6-2/TRBV6-3	TRBJ2-7	CASSRGDSGGREQYF	TGTGCCAGCAGTCGAGGCGATAGCGGGGGGCGCGAGCAGTACTTC
-	-	TRBV5-6	TRBJ2-5	CKSEEGARTTYGTQYF	TGTAAATCAGAGGAGGGCGCCCGAACAACGTACGGGACCCAGTACTTC
-	-	TRBV10-3	TRBJ2-7	CAISDFTSYEQYF	TGTGCCATCAGTGATTTTACCTCCTACGAGCAGTACTTC
-	-	TRBV6-6	TRBJ1-4	CASGRQSATNEKLFF	TGTGCCAGCGGGCGACAGTCTGCAACTAATGAAAAACTGTTTTTT
-	-	TRBV5-6	TRBJ2-5	CASSLALTGAKETQYF	TGTGCCAGCAGCTTGGCCCTCACGGGTGCTAAAGAGACCCAGTACTTC
few	TRBD2	TRBV5-5	TRBJ2-7	CASSFVAGGPYEQYF	TGTGCCAGCAGCTTCGTGGCGGGGGGGCCCTACGAGCAGTACTTC
-	-	TRBV20-1	TRBJ1-2	CSARDLQGYTF	TGCAGTGCTAGAGATCTGCAAGGCTACACCTTC
-	TRBD1	TRBV7-2	TRBJ1-2	CASSPKGGTGLHGYTF	TGTGCCAGCAGCCCTAAGGGGGGGACAGGGTTACATGGCTACACCTTC
once	-	TRBV20-1	TRBJ1-5	CSARWGRGNQPQHF	TGCAGTGCTAGATGGGGCCGGGGCAATCAGCCCCAGCATTTT
-	-	TRBV6-1	TRBJ1-6	CASSPLLVAHNSPLHF	TGTGCCAGCAGCCCCCTTCTCGTGGCGCATAATTCACCCCTCCACTTT
-	-	TRBV29-1	TRBJ1-2	CSGGEGFNYGYTF	TGCAGCGGCGGGGAAGGGTTCAACTATGGCTACACCTTC
few	-	TRBV4-3	TRBJ1-5	CASSQVAGTNQPQHF	TGCGCCAGCAGCCAAGTGGCCGGGACAAATCAGCCCCAGCATTTT
-	-	TRBV28	TRBJ2-5	CASSPGRQLQETQYF	TGTGCCAGCAGTCCTGGCAGGCAACTTCAAGAGACCCAGTACTTC
-	-	TRBV12-5	TRBJ2-3	CASGLGLNRGEDTQYF	TGTGCTAGTGGTTTGGGACTTAACCGGGGAGAAGATACGCAGTATTTT
-	-	TRBV6-2/TRBV6-3	TRBJ2-5	CASSYSRGDSWTGTETQYF	TGTGCCAGCAGTTACTCGAGGGGAGACAGTTGGACGGGAACAGAGACCCAGTACTTC
-	TRBD2	TRBV6-2/TRBV6-3	TRBJ2-2	CASSSDRGLVNTGELFF	TGTGCCAGCAGTTCCGATCGGGGACTAGTCAACACCGGGGAGCTGTTTTTT
few	-	TRBV12-3/TRBV12-4	TRBJ1-5	CASSFFSNQPQHF	TGTGCCAGCAGTTTTTTTAGCAATCAGCCCCAGCATTTT
once	-	TRBV20-1	TRBJ1-2	CSAPEIGYGYTF	TGCAGTGCTCCCGAAATTGGCTATGGCTACACCTTC
-	TRBD1	TRBV9	TRBJ2-4	CASSRDRGHSKNIQYF	TGTGCCAGCAGCCGGGACAGGGGGCATTCCAAAAACATTCAGTACTTC
few	-	TRBV6-1	TRBJ2-7	CASSEARVGGEQYF	TGTGCCAGCAGTGAAGCGAGGGTAGGGGGCGAGCAGTACTTC
-	-	TRBV4-3	TRBJ2-4	CASSQENRENIQYF	TGCGCCAGCAGCCAAGAGAACAGGGAGAACATTCAGTACTTC
-	TRBD1	TRBV25-1	TRBJ2-1	CASSEFGQGAYNEQFF	TGTGCCAGCAGTGAATTCGGACAGGGTGCCTACAATGAGCAGTTCTTC
-	-	TRBV30	TRBJ1-2	CAGRGFDYGYTF	TGTGCCGGGAGGGGGTTTGACTATGGCTACACCTTC
-	-	TRBV9	TRBJ2-3	CASSVRQLGTDTQYF	TGTGCCAGCAGCGTTCGACAGCTAGGTACAGATACGCAGTATTTT
few	TRBD1	TRBV29-1	TRBJ2-5	CSGGGQGARQETQYF	TGCAGCGGTGGGGGACAGGGGGCTCGGCAAGAGACCCAGTACTTC
-	-	TRBV5-5	TRBJ2-1	CASSPGANGLDEQFF	TGTGCCAGCAGCCCGGGGGCGAATGGGTTGGATGAGCAGTTCTTC